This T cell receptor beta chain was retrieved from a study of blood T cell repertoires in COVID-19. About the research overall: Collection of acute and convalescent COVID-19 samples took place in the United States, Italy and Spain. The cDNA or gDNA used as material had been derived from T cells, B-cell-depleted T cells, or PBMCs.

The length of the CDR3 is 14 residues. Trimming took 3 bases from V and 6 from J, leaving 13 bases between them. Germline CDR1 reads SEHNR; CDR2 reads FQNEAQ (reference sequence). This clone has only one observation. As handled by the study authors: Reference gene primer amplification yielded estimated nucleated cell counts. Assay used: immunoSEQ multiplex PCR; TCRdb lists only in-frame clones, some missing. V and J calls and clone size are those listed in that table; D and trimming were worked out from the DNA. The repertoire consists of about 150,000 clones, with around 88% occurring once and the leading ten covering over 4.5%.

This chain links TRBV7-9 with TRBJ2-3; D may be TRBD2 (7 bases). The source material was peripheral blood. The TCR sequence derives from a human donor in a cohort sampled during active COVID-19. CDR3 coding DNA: TGTGCCAGCAGCTTTAGAGGGGGGGATGATACGCAGTATTTT. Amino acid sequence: CASSFRGGDDTQYF.